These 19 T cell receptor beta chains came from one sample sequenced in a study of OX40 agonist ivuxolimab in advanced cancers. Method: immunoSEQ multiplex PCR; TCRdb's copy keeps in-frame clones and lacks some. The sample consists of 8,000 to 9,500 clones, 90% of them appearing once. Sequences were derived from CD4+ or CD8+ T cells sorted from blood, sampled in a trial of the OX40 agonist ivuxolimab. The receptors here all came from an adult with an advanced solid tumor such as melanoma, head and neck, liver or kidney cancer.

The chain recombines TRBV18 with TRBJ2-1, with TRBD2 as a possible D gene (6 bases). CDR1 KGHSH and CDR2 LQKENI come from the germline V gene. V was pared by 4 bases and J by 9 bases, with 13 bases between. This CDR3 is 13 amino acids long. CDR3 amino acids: CASSLGPGGEQFF. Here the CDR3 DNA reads TGTGCCAGCTCACTCGGTCCCGGGGGTGAGCAGTTCTTC.

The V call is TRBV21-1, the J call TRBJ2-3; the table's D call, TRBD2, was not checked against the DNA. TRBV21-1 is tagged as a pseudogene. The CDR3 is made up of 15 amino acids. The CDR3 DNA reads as TGTGCCAGCAGACAAGGTGGCGGGATGAGATATACGCAGTATTTT. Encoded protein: CASRQGGGMRYTQYF.

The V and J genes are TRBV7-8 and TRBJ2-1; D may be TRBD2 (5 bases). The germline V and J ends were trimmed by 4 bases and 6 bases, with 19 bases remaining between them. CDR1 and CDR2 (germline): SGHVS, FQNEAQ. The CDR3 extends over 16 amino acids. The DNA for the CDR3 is TGTGCCAGCAGCTCCGTCGACGAGGGCGGTACCAATGAGCAGTTCTTC. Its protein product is CASSSVDEGGTNEQFF.

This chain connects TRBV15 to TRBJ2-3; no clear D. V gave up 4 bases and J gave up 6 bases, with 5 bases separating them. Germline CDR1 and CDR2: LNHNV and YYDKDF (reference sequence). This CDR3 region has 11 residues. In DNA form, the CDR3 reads TGTGCCACCAGCAAATCGGATACGCAGTATTTT. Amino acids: CATSKSDTQYF.

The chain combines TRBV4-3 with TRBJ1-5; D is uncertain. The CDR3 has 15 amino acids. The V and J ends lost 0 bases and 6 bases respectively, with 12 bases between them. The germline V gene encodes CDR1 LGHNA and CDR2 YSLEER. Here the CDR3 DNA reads TGCGCCAGCAGCCAAGATGCAATGGGTTTTCAGCCCCAGCATTTT. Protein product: CASSQDAMGFQPQHF.

The CDR3, as DNA: TGTGCCAGCAGTTTAGCGAGCTCCTACAATGAGCAGTTCTTC. Its protein is CASSLASSYNEQFF. The chain employs TRBV27 and TRBJ2-1, with no clear D. CDR3 length: 14 amino acids. Germline V lookup: CDR1 MNHEY, CDR2 SMNVEV (reference sequence). The germline V and J ends were trimmed by 2 bases and 0 bases, with 5 bases remaining between them.

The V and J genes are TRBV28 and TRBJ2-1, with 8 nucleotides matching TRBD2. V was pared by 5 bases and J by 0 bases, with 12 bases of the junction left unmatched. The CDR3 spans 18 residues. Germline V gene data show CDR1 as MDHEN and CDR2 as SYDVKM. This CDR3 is CASSLEVAGTNSYNEQFF. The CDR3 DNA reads TGTGCCAGCAGTCTTGAGGTAGCGGGGACAAACTCCTACAATGAGCAGTTCTTC.

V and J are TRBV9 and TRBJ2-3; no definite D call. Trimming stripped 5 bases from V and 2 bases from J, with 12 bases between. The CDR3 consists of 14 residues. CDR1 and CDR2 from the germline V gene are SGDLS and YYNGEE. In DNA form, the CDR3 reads TGTGCCAGCAGTGTGTACAGCCTCACAGATACGCAGTATTTT. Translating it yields CASSVYSLTDTQYF. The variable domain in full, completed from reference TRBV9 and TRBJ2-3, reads DSGVTQTPKHLITATGQRVTLRCSPRSGDLSVYWYQQSLDQGLQFLIQYYNGEERAKGNILERFSAQQFPDLHSELNLSSLELGDSALYFCASSVYSLTDTQYFGPGTRLTVL.

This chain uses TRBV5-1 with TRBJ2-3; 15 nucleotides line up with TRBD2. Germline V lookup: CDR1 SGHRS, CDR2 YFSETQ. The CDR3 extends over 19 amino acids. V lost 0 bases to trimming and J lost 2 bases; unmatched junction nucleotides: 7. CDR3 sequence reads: CASSLEGLAGGGDTDTQYF. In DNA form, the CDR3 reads TGCGCCAGCAGCTTGGAGGGACTAGCGGGGGGAGGGGACACAGATACGCAGTATTTT.

The CDR3 nucleotides read TGCGCCAGCAGCCAAGATGGGGAGGGGGATTCGATCGAGCAGTTCTTC. Its protein is CASSQDGEGDSIEQFF. The genes are TRBV4-3 and TRBJ2-1; maybe TRBD2 (7 bases). Trimming took off 0 bases at V and 10 bases at J, with 19 bases between the two ends. CDR3 length equals 16 residues. The V gene's germline CDR1 is LGHNA and CDR2 YSLEER.

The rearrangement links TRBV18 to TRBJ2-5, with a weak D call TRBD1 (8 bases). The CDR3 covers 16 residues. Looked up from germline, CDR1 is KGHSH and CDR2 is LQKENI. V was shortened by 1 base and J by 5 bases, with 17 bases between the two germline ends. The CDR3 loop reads CASSPLGQGGQETQYF. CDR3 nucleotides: TGTGCCAGCTCACCACTAGGACAGGGAGGGCAGGAGACCCAGTACTTC.

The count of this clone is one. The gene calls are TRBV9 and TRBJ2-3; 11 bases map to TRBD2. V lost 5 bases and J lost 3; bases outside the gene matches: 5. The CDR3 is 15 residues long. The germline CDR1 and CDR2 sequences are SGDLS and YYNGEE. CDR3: CASRTGTSGTDTQYF. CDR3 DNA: TGTGCCAGCAGAACCGGGACTAGCGGTACAGATACGCAGTATTTT.

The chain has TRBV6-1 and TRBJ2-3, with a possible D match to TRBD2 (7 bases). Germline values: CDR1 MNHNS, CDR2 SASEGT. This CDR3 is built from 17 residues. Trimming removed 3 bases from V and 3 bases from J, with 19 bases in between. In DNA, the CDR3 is TGTGCCAGCAGTGACTTTGGGGGGGCGGGCCTTACAGATACGCAGTATTTT. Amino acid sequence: CASSDFGGAGLTDTQYF.

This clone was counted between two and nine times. CDR3 sequence: CASSYSSYNEQFF. The CDR3 DNA sequence: TGTGCCAGCAGTTACTCAAGTTACAATGAGCAGTTCTTC. The rearrangement links TRBV6-6 to TRBJ2-1; D unclear. Germline V gene lookup returns CDR1 MNHNY and CDR2 SVGAGI (reference sequence). This CDR3 is built from 13 residues. V was trimmed by 0 bases and J by 4 bases, leaving 4 bases between them.

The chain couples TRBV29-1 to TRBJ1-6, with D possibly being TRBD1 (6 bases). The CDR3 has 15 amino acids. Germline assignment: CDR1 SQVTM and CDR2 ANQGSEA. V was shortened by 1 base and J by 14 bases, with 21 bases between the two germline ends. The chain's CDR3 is CSVEVQTGAAGSLHF. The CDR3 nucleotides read TGCAGCGTTGAAGTACAAACGGGGGCGGCGGGATCCCTCCACTTT.

The CDR3 here is CVRSRTGGRAFF. The CDR3 DNA sequence: TGTGTCAGAAGCCGAACAGGGGGGAGAGCTTTCTTT. The V and J genes are TRBV7-5 and TRBJ1-1; TRBD1, the table's D call, lacks a check against the DNA. TRBV7-5 is a pseudogene locus. This CDR3 has 12 amino acids.

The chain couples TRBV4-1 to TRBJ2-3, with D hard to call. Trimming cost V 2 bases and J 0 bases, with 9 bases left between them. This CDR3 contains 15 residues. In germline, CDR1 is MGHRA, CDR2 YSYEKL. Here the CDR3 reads CASSQTSASTDTQYF. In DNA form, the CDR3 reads TGCGCCAGCAGCCAAACAAGTGCTAGCACAGATACGCAGTATTTT.

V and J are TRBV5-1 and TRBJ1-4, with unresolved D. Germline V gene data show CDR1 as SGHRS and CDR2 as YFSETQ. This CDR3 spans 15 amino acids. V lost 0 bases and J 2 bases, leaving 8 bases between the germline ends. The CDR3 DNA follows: TGCGCCAGCAGCTTGGACAGTGGTACTAATGAAAAACTGTTTTTT. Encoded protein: CASSLDSGTNEKLFF.

CDR3 amino acids: CAISELAGGKSSYNEQFF. CDR3 DNA sequence: TGTGCCATCAGTGAGTTGGCAGGAGGAAAGAGCTCCTACAATGAGCAGTTCTTC. The chain recombines TRBV10-3 with TRBJ2-1; D perhaps matches TRBD2 (5 bases). V was trimmed by 1 base and J by 0 bases, leaving 16 bases between them. This CDR3 is 18 amino acids long. CDR1 and CDR2 from the germline V gene are ENHRY and SYGVKD.